This TCR beta chain came from a study of vaccination and CD4 T cells after COVID-19. As to treatment: approximately 9-day PBMC culture with coronavirus spike peptide pools or control peptides (ViraFEST assay). At both days 3 and 7, half the medium was replaced with fresh IL-2 medium. The Oncomine TCR Beta short-read assay sequenced DNA from cultured CD4+ T cells. Via MiXCR, TCRdb re-called the PCR reads, giving one row per CDR3 protein. The data show 20,000 to 30,000 distinct CDR3 sequences, about half seen once. A note on this clonotype: Its specificity is unknown. Mismatch with germline at one junction end may stem from a read error.

The length of the CDR3 is 16 residues. Per germline, CDR1 LNHNV and CDR2 YYDKDF (reference sequence). The chain couples TRBV15 to TRBJ2-2; 8 positions match TRBD1. This sequence originates from a human donor who had recovered from COVID-19. Sequenced material: CD4+ T cells from blood, cultured in vitro. Written as DNA, the CDR3 is TGTGCCACCAGCAGAAGGACAGGGCCGAACGCCGGGGAGCTGTTTTTT. Protein product: CATSRRTGPNAGELFF.